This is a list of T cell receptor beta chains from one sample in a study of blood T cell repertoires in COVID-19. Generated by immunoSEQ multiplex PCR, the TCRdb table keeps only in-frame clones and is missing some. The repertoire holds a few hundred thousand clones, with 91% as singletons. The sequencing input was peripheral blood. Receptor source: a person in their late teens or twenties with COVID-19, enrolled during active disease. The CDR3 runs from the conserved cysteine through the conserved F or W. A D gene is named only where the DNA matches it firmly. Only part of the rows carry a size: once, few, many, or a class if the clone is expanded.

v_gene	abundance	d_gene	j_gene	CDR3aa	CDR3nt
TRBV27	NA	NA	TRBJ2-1	CASSPPTALSYNEQFF	TGTGCCAGCAGTCCCCCGACAGCCTTATCCTACAATGAGCAGTTCTTC
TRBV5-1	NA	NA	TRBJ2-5	CASSLGRGRQETQYF	TGCGCCAGCAGCTTGGGGAGGGGGCGCCAAGAGACCCAGTACTTC
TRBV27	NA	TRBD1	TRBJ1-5	CASSLGTGGNQPQHF	TGTGCCAGCAGTTTGGGGACAGGGGGCAATCAGCCCCAGCATTTT
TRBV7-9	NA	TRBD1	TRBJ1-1	CASSFPGTGGKPEAFF	TGTGCCAGCAGTTTTCCCGGGACAGGGGGCAAGCCTGAAGCTTTCTTT
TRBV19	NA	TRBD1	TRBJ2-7	CASSIQGASYEQYF	TGTGCCAGTAGTATTCAGGGGGCTAGTTACGAGCAGTACTTC
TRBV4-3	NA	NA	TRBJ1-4	CASSQDRGVKLFF	TGCGCCAGCAGCCAAGATCGGGGGGTAAAACTGTTTTTT
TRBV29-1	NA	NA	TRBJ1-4	CSVEDLGGGKLFF	TGCAGCGTTGAAGATCTTGGGGGGGGAAAACTGTTTTTT
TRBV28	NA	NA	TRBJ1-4	CASSGRGGLREKLFF	TGTGCCAGCAGTGGCCGCGGGGGGCTGAGGGAAAAACTGTTTTTT
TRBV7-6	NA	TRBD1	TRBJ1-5	CASSSGQGYSNQPQHF	TGTGCCAGCAGCTCGGGACAGGGGTATAGCAATCAGCCCCAGCATTTT
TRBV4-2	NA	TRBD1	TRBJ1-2	CASSQDTGQRRYGYTF	TGTGCCAGCAGCCAAGATACGGGACAGCGGCGCTATGGCTACACCTTC
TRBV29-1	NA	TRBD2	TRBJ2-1	CSVARTSGADSEQFF	TGCAGCGTTGCCCGGACTAGCGGGGCGGATTCGGAGCAGTTCTTC
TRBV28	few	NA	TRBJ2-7	CASSFSRVGGMQYF	TGTGCCAGCAGTTTTTCGCGGGTTGGTGGGATGCAGTACTTC
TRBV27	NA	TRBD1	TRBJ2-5	CASSLVGQGAETQYF	TGTGCCAGCAGTTTGGTGGGACAGGGGGCTGAGACCCAGTACTTC
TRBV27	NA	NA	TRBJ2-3	CASSSFLPASTDTQYF	TGTGCCAGCAGTTCCTTTCTACCCGCTAGCACAGATACGCAGTATTTT
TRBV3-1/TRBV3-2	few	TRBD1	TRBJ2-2	CASRPTGRGGELFF	TGTGCCAGCAGACCGACAGGGCGTGGGGGGGAGCTGTTTTTT
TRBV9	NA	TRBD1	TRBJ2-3	CASSGDRGTTDTQYF	TGTGCCAGCAGCGGAGACAGGGGAACCACAGATACGCAGTATTTT
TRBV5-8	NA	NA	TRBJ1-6	CASTPRGAMNSPLHF	TGTGCCAGCACCCCGCGGGGGGCAATGAATTCACCCCTCCACTTT
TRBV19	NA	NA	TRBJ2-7	CASSISTYEQYF	TGTGCCAGTAGTATTTCCACCTACGAGCAGTACTTC
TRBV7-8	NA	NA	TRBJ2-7	CASSLVLIGGRTYEQYF	TGTGCCAGCAGCTTAGTTTTGATCGGAGGGAGGACCTACGAGCAGTACTTC
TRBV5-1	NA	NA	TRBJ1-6	CASSLASSGAPLHF	TGCGCCAGCAGCTTGGCATCGTCGGGGGCACCCCTCCACTTT
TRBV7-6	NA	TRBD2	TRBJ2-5	CASSLGTSGIVRETQYF	TGTGCCAGCAGCCTAGGGACTAGCGGGATTGTTAGAGAGACCCAGTACTTC
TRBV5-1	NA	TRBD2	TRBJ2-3	CASSPGTSGTTDTQYF	TGCGCCAGCAGCCCCGGGACTAGCGGAACCACAGATACGCAGTATTTT
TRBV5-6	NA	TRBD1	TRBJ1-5	CASSSRGQGFRQPQHF	TGTGCCAGCAGCTCTAGGGGACAGGGGTTTAGGCAGCCCCAGCATTTT
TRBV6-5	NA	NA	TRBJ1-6	CASSYSGQGTSPLHF	TGTGCCAGCAGTTACTCCGGGCAGGGTACTTCACCCCTCCACTTT
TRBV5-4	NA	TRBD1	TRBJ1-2	CASSWDRGGGYTF	TGTGCCAGCAGCTGGGACAGGGGAGGTGGCTACACCTTC
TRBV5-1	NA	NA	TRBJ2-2	CASSTIGGTGELFF	TGCGCCAGCAGCACGATCGGAGGGACCGGGGAGCTGTTTTTT
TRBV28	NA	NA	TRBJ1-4	CASRVTGNANEKLFF	TGTGCCAGCAGAGTCACAGGGAATGCTAATGAAAAACTGTTTTTT
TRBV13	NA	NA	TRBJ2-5	CASSTYGTPETQYF	TGTGCCAGCAGCACATACGGGACACCTGAGACCCAGTACTTC
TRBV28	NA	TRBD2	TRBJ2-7	CASSLGRGRNYEQYF	TGTGCCAGCAGTTTAGGTCGCGGGAGGAACTACGAGCAGTACTTC
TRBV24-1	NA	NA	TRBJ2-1	CATSDPYNDEQFF	TGTGCCACCAGTGATCCTTACAACGATGAGCAGTTCTTC
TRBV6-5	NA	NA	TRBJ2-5	CASKAGYRDQYF	TGTGCCAGCAAGGCGGGGTATCGGGACCAGTACTTC
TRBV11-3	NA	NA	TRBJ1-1	CASSHTGYTEAFF	TGTGCCAGCAGCCATACAGGGTACACTGAAGCTTTCTTT
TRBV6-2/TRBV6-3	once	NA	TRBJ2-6	CASSYPTMGGGANVLTF	TGTGCCAGCAGTTACCCCACCATGGGGGGTGGGGCCAACGTCCTGACTTTC
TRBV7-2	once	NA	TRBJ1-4	CASSLWARNEKLFF	TGTGCCAGCAGCTTATGGGCCCGTAATGAAAAACTGTTTTTT
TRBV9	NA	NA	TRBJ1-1	CASTLGVGTEAFF	TGTGCCAGCACTCTAGGGGTGGGGACTGAAGCTTTCTTT
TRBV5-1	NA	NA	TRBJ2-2	CASSFRNTGELFF	TGCGCCAGCAGCTTCAGGAACACCGGGGAGCTGTTTTTT
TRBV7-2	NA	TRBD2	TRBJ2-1	CASSLGWGGSLNEQFF	TGTGCCAGCAGCTTAGGGTGGGGCGGGAGTCTAAATGAGCAGTTCTTC
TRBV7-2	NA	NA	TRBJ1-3	CASSLYAESGNTIYF	TGTGCCAGCAGCCTTTATGCGGAGTCTGGAAACACCATATATTTT
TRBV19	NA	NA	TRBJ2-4	CASLVRRSKNIQYF	TGTGCCAGCCTGGTCCGGCGGTCCAAAAACATTCAGTACTTC
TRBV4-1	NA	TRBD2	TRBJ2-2	CASSPLTSGSLGSGGELFF	TGCGCCAGCAGCCCGTTAACTAGCGGGAGTTTGGGGTCCGGCGGGGAGCTGTTTTTT
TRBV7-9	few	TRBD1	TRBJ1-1	CASSSPASQGVTEAFF	TGTGCCAGCAGCTCTCCCGCTTCTCAGGGGGTTACTGAAGCTTTCTTT
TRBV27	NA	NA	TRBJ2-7	CASSWRRTNYEQYF	TGTGCCAGCAGTTGGCGACGGACTAACTACGAGCAGTACTTC
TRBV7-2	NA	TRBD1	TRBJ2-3	CASSETGGAGDTQYF	TGTGCCAGCAGCGAAACAGGGGGCGCAGGGGATACGCAGTATTTT
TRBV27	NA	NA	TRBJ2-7	CASSLSGVSSYEQYF	TGTGCCAGCAGTTTGTCCGGGGTTAGCTCCTACGAGCAGTACTTC
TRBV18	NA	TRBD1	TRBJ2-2	CASTTRTGNTGELFF	TGTGCCAGCACAACGAGGACAGGGAACACCGGGGAGCTGTTTTTT
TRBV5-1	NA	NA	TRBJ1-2	CASSASGGSNYGYTF	TGCGCCAGCAGCGCCAGCGGGGGATCCAACTATGGCTACACCTTC
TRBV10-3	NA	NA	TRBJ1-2	CAISEGTSYTF	TGTGCCATCAGTGAGGGGACAAGCTACACCTTC
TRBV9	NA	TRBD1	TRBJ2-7	CASSVGWDRGEQYF	TGTGCCAGCAGCGTAGGTTGGGACAGAGGCGAGCAGTACTTC
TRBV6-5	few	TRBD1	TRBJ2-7	CASSISVQGVGEQYF	TGTGCCAGCAGTATAAGCGTACAGGGGGTGGGCGAGCAGTACTTC